This T cell receptor beta chain comes out of a study of blood T cell repertoires in COVID-19. For the study at large: The cDNA or gDNA used as material had been derived from T cells, B-cell-depleted T cells, or PBMCs.

Profiled with immunoSEQ multiplex PCR; TCRdb holds only in-frame clones, not every one. Of fewer than 350,000 clones listed, roughly 89% are singletons. This CDR3 has 14 amino acids. The chain combines TRBV21-1 with TRBJ2-1; the D call of TRBD1 is as the table states it, not checked on the DNA. TRBV21-1 is a recognized pseudogene. This TCR derives from a woman aged 40 to 50 who had recovered from COVID-19. The source material was PBMCs or T cells enriched from blood (not recorded which). The CDR3 here is CASSAEGDYNEQFF. CDR3 nucleotides: TGTGCCAGCAGCGCGGAAGGGGACTACAATGAGCAGTTCTTC.